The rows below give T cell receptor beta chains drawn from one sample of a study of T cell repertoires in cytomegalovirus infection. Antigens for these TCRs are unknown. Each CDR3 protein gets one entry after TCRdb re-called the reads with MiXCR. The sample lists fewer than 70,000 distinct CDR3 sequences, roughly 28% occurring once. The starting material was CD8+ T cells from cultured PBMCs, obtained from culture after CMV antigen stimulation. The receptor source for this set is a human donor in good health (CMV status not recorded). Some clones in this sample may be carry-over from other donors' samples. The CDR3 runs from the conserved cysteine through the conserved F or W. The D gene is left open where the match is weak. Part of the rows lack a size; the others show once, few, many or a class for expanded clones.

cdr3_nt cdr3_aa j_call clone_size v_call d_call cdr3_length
TGTGCCACCTCTGACTCTGGGGCCAACGTCCTGACTTTC CATSDSGANVLTF TRBJ2-6 . TRBV24-1 . 13
TGTGCCAGCAGCCAAGATTGGAACACTGAAGCTTTCTTT CASSQDWNTEAFF TRBJ1-1 . TRBV14 . 13
TGCAGTGCTTTAGAAGGGCCCCAAGATACGCAGTATTTT CSALEGPQDTQYF TRBJ2-3 . TRBV20-1 . 13
TGTGCCAGCAGCCCAACTAGCGAGCAAGAGACCCAGTACTTC CASSPTSEQETQYF TRBJ2-5 many TRBV5-4 TRBD2 14
TGCAGTGCTAGAGATTTAAGCGGGGGCTACGAGCAGTACTTC CSARDLSGGYEQYF TRBJ2-7 . TRBV20-1 TRBD2 14
TGTGCCTGGAGGGGGACAGGCTGGATCAATGAGCAGTTCTTC CAWRGTGWINEQFF TRBJ2-1 . TRBV30 TRBD1 14
TGCAGTGCTAGGGACTTATTGTCCTACGAGCAGTACTTC CSARDLLSYEQYF TRBJ2-7 many TRBV20-1 . 13
TGTGCCAGTAGTATAGAACCGGGACAGGGGACCTACGAGCAGTACTTC CASSIEPGQGTYEQYF TRBJ2-7 . TRBV19 TRBD1 16
TGCAGTGCTAACACTGTCCGGGACGAGCAGTACTTC CSANTVRDEQYF TRBJ2-7 . TRBV20-1 . 12
TGCGCCAGCAGCCAAGGGAATGAGCAGTTCTTC CASSQGNEQFF TRBJ2-1 few TRBV4-1 . 11
TGTGCCAGCAGCCTGGGACTCAACACCGGGGAGCTGTTTTTT CASSLGLNTGELFF TRBJ2-2 . TRBV5-6 . 14
TGTGCCAGCAGCCAAGAAATTGACACTAACTATGGCTACACCTTC CASSQEIDTNYGYTF TRBJ1-2 . TRBV3-1 . 15